This T cell receptor (beta chain) was documented in a study of early T cells in non-severe SARS-CoV-2 infection. Study information: Bulk RNA taken from unsorted whole blood was sequenced, leaving chains unpaired. General study results and limits: Private and CD4 specificities were missed by VDJdb matching, skewed to anti-spike CD8.

Researchers attached unique molecular identifiers to individual cDNA molecules. TCRdb passed the 5' RACE reads through MiXCR, listing each CDR3 protein once. The table shows roughly 100,000 distinct CDR3 sequences, with approximately 13% occurring only once. The CDR3 runs to 12 residues. From germline, CDR1 is SEHNR and CDR2 FQNEAQ (reference sequence). V was clipped by 5 bases and J by 8 bases, with 10 bases between them. This clonotype was found a few times. As yet, its antigen is unknown. V gene TRBV7-9 combines with J gene TRBJ2-1; possible D gene TRBD2, 6 bases. The sample consisted of whole blood. The origin of this receptor is an adult who was a healthcare worker with PCR-confirmed SARS-CoV-2 infection or an uninfected control (not recorded which). The CDR3 spells CASSPGGDEQFF. CDR3 nucleotide sequence: TGTGCCAGCAGCCCGGGCGGGGATGAGCAGTTCTTC.